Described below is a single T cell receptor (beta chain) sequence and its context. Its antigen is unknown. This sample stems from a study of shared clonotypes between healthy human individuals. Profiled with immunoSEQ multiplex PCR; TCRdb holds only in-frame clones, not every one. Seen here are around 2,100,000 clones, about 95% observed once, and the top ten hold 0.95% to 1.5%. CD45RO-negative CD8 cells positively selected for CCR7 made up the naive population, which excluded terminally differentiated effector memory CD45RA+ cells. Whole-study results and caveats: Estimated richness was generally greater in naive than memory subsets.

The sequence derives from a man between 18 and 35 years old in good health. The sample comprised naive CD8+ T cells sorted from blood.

The CDR3: CASSQDRWGQPQHF. CDR3 nucleotide sequence: TGCGCCAGCAGCCAAGATAGATGGGGACAGCCCCAGCATTTT. The chain has TRBV4-1 and TRBJ1-5; D unclear. V lost 0 bases to trimming and J lost 7 bases, with 10 bases between them. The CDR3 is 14 amino acids. The V gene's germline CDR1 is MGHRA and CDR2 YSYEKL.